The 3 T cell receptor beta chains listed next were all sequenced from one sample in a study of blood T cell repertoires in COVID-19. The assay was immunoSEQ multiplex PCR, and TCRdb's table has in-frame clones only and misses some. Found here are more than 85,000 clones, about four fifths of them singletons; the top ten hold roughly 25%. Sequenced input: peripheral blood. These receptors were taken from a man aged 65-85 years with acute or convalescent COVID-19.

The rearrangement uses TRBV28 and TRBJ1-2; a weak D match, TRBD1 (5 bases). V was shortened by 6 bases and J by 7 bases, with 24 bases between the two germline ends. Germline V gene sequence: CDR1 MDHEN, CDR2 SYDVKM. This CDR3 has 16 residues. CDR3 DNA: TGTGCCAGCAGCCCCCCCGACAGAATTCTCTTGGGTGGCTACACCTTC. Translated: CASSPPDRILLGGYTF.

V and J are TRBV10-3 and TRBJ1-2; D possibly corresponds to TRBD1 (5 bases). Trimming took off 2 bases at V and 1 base at J, with 8 bases between the two ends. The CDR3 totals 14 residues. Looked up from germline, CDR1 is ENHRY and CDR2 is SYGVKD. The CDR3 loop reads CAISEDSLNYGYTF. For the CDR3, the DNA is TGTGCCATCAGTGAGGACAGTCTTAACTATGGCTACACCTTC.

CDR3 nucleotides: TGTGCCAGCAGCTTAGTTGGGGGCGCATATGGCTACACCTTC. Translated, it gives CASSLVGGAYGYTF. The chain links TRBV11-2 to TRBJ1-2, with D perhaps TRBD1 (6 bases). V lost 1 base and J 5 bases, leaving 11 bases between the germline ends. The CDR3 consists of 14 residues. CDR1 is SGHAT, CDR2 FQNNGV, per germline.